A selection of T cell receptor beta chains follows, all from one sample in a study of T cells after somatic rescue of genetic block. Clones were sequenced by immunoSEQ multiplex PCR, and TCRdb holds only the in-frame ones, with some missing. The table lists 68,000 or so clones, about nine tenths of them singletons, with around 3% in the top ten. Source material: peripheral blood mononuclear cells (PBMCs). Receptors were obtained from a middle-aged man. The CDR3 runs from the conserved cysteine through the conserved F or W. Fields, in order: J gene, D gene, clone size, V gene, CDR3 DNA, CDR3 protein. A D gene is named only where the DNA matches it firmly. Only part of the rows carry a size: once, few, many, or a class if the clone is expanded.

>TRBJ1-1|TRBD1|-|TRBV18
TGTGCCAGCTCGCGGCGGACAGGGTTGAACACTGAAGCTTTCTTT
CASSRRTGLNTEAFF
>TRBJ2-6|-|-|TRBV4-3
TGCGCCAGCAGCCAAGATCATAGGTTCTCTGGGGCCAACGTCCTGACTTTC
CASSQDHRFSGANVLTF
>TRBJ2-1|TRBD1|-|TRBV7-3
TGTGCCAGCAGCTCGGGACAGTACAATGAGCAGTTCTTC
CASSSGQYNEQFF
>TRBJ2-1|-|-|TRBV5-1
TGCGCCAGCAGCTCCGCTAGTTACTCCAATGAGCAGTTCTTC
CASSSASYSNEQFF
>TRBJ2-7|-|few|TRBV18
TGTGCCAGCTCTCCCGGACAGGGAGGGCCTGGCGAGCAGTACTTC
CASSPGQGGPGEQYF
>TRBJ2-7|-|-|TRBV4-1
TGCGCCAGCAGCCAAACTCGAGGGGTCGAGCAGTACTTC
CASSQTRGVEQYF
>TRBJ2-3|-|-|TRBV4-1
TGCGCCAGCAGCCAAGACTATGGGGGATTTACGCAGTATTTT
CASSQDYGGFTQYF
>TRBJ1-3|TRBD1|-|TRBV11-2
TGTGCCAGCAGGCCCACAGGGGGTAGTGGAAACACCATATATTTT
CASRPTGGSGNTIYF
>TRBJ2-3|TRBD1|-|TRBV6-1
TGTGCCAGCAGTGCCCTGACAGGGATTGATACGCAGTATTTT
CASSALTGIDTQYF
>TRBJ2-7|-|-|TRBV2
TGTGCCAGCAGTGATCACTACGAGCAGTACTTC
CASSDHYEQYF
>TRBJ2-2|-|once|TRBV19
TGTGCCAGTAGTGTGCTAGTTCCCGGGGAGCTGTTTTTT
CASSVLVPGELFF
>TRBJ2-1|TRBD2|-|TRBV7-9
TGTGCCAGCAGCTTAGCAGGGACTAGCGGGAGTGGTGAGCAGTTCTTC
CASSLAGTSGSGEQFF
>TRBJ2-5|TRBD2|-|TRBV2
TGTGCCAGCAGTGAAGAGGCCGGGGGGGAGACCCAGTACTTC
CASSEEAGGETQYF
>TRBJ2-7|-|-|TRBV28
TGTGCCAGCAGCCCGCCGGGTGGGACAACCTACGAGCAGTACTTC
CASSPPGGTTYEQYF
>TRBJ1-1|-|-|TRBV7-9
TGTGCCAGCAGCTTACGGGGAGTCACTGAAGCTTTCTTT
CASSLRGVTEAFF
>TRBJ2-1|-|-|TRBV21-1
TGTGCCAGCAGCAAAGAAAGGGCGGGCCTCTCCTACAATGAGCAGTTCTTC
CASSKERAGLSYNEQFF
>TRBJ1-6|-|-|TRBV30
TGTGCCTGGAGTATGACGGCGAGAGTTAATTCACCCCTCCACTTT
CAWSMTARVNSPLHF
>TRBJ1-2|-|once|TRBV6-1
TGTGCCAGCAGTGAAGTGGGACGGAACTATGGCTACACCTTC
CASSEVGRNYGYTF
>TRBJ1-2|-|-|TRBV5-4
TGTGCCAGCAAGGCCTCCGGACCCTATGGCTACACCTTC
CASKASGPYGYTF
>TRBJ1-1|-|-|TRBV4-1
TGCGCCAGCAGCCCCCAGGCAGGGAAACCTGAAGCTTTCTTT
CASSPQAGKPEAFF
>TRBJ1-2|-|-|TRBV11-1
TGTGCCAGCAGCCCGACCCAGGGGCGGCAATCCTATGGCTACACCTTC
CASSPTQGRQSYGYTF
>TRBJ2-3|TRBD2|-|TRBV9
TGTGCCAGCAGCGTAGGGATACTAGCGGGAGTGGATACGCAGTATTTT
CASSVGILAGVDTQYF
>TRBJ2-7|-|-|TRBV18
TGTGCCAGCTCACCACCGACGACCTGGATCGACGGGAGCTCCTACGAGCAGTACTTC
CASSPPTTWIDGSSYEQYF
>TRBJ2-1|TRBD2|-|TRBV7-2
TGTGCCAGCAGCTTGGGACTAGCGGGAGAAAATGAGCAGTTCTTC
CASSLGLAGENEQFF
>TRBJ1-1|-|-|TRBV5-1
TGCGCCAGCAGCTTGGAGCGGACAGTGAACACTGAAGCTTTCTTT
CASSLERTVNTEAFF
>TRBJ2-5|TRBD1|-|TRBV27
TGTGCCAGCAGTTTTGTTTCAGGGGGCCGTGAGACCCAGTACTTC
CASSFVSGGRETQYF
>TRBJ2-7|TRBD2|-|TRBV9
TGTGCCAGCAGTTCGGGACTAGGGGGCTCCTACGAGCAGTACTTC
CASSSGLGGSYEQYF
>TRBJ2-1|TRBD1|-|TRBV27
TGTGCCAGCAGTCCGCAGGGGGACCTCTCCAATGAGCAGTTCTTC
CASSPQGDLSNEQFF
>TRBJ2-1|TRBD1|-|TRBV6-1
TGTGCCGTTCAGGACAGGGAATCCTACAATGAGCAGTTCTTC
CAVQDRESYNEQFF
>TRBJ2-2|TRBD2|-|TRBV2
TGTGCCAGCAGTGAAAGCGCGGGCGGGAGGGCCGCCGGGGAGCTGTTTTTT
CASSESAGGRAAGELFF
>TRBJ2-2|TRBD1|-|TRBV9
TGTGCCAGCAGCGCCTTAATATCGGGACAGGGTGTGACCGGGGAGCTGTTTTTT
CASSALISGQGVTGELFF
>TRBJ1-5|TRBD1|once|TRBV6-5
TGTGCCAGCAGTTTGGGACAGCATTATAGCAATCAGCCCCAGCATTTT
CASSLGQHYSNQPQHF
>TRBJ2-7|TRBD1|-|TRBV5-4
TGTGCCAGCAGCGCCCGGGACAGGGACTACGAGCAGTACTTC
CASSARDRDYEQYF
>TRBJ2-2|TRBD1|-|TRBV6-6
TGTGCCAGCAGTTACGGACAGGGGGCGACCGGGGAGCTGTTTTTT
CASSYGQGATGELFF
>TRBJ2-1|TRBD2|few|TRBV28
TGTGCCAGCGCCACGGGGGGGGCCACCTACAATGAGCAGTTCTTC
CASATGGATYNEQFF
>TRBJ2-7|-|-|TRBV7-6
TGTGCCAGCAGCTTAGTACCAGGGGACTACGAGCAGTACTTC
CASSLVPGDYEQYF
>TRBJ2-5|-|-|TRBV14
TGTGCCAGCAGCCAAGGTAGATTTGAGACCCAGTACTTC
CASSQGRFETQYF
>TRBJ2-3|TRBD2|-|TRBV6-5
TGTGCCAGCAGGGTAGCGGGAGAATCAGATACGCAGTATTTT
CASRVAGESDTQYF
>TRBJ1-3|-|-|TRBV5-8
TGTGCCAGCAGCTTGGACAGGGCCCCTGGAAACACCATATATTTT
CASSLDRAPGNTIYF
>TRBJ2-1|-|once|TRBV6-5
TGTGCCAGCAGGAAAACAGGGCTCGATGAGCAGTTCTTC
CASRKTGLDEQFF
>TRBJ2-3|TRBD1|-|TRBV18
TGTGCCAGCTCACCTGGGCAGGGGGCCAACACAGATACGCAGTATTTT
CASSPGQGANTDTQYF
>TRBJ2-7|-|-|TRBV21-1
TGTGCCAGCAGCGACAGACTAGCGGGGTTAACGTCGAACGAGCAGTACTTC
CASSDRLAGLTSNEQYF
>TRBJ2-1|TRBD2|-|TRBV27
TGTGCCAGCAGCTGGACTAGCGGCTACAATGAGCAGTTCTTC
CASSWTSGYNEQFF
>TRBJ2-6|TRBD1|-|TRBV4-2
TGTGCCAGCAGCCAAGACCGGACAGGGCTGCCTGGGGCCAACGTCCTGACTTTC
CASSQDRTGLPGANVLTF
>TRBJ2-7|-|-|TRBV6-5
TGTGCCAGCAGAACCTCCGGGAACTCCTACGAGCAGTACTTC
CASRTSGNSYEQYF
>TRBJ2-1|TRBD2|-|TRBV5-1
TGCGCCAGCAGCCCGGGAGGACTAGCGGAATACAATGAGCAGTTCTTC
CASSPGGLAEYNEQFF
>TRBJ2-2|TRBD2|-|TRBV19
TGTGCCAGTAGTATGCAAAGCGGGAGGGCCCCTCGAGTCGGGGAGCTGTTTTTT
CASSMQSGRAPRVGELFF